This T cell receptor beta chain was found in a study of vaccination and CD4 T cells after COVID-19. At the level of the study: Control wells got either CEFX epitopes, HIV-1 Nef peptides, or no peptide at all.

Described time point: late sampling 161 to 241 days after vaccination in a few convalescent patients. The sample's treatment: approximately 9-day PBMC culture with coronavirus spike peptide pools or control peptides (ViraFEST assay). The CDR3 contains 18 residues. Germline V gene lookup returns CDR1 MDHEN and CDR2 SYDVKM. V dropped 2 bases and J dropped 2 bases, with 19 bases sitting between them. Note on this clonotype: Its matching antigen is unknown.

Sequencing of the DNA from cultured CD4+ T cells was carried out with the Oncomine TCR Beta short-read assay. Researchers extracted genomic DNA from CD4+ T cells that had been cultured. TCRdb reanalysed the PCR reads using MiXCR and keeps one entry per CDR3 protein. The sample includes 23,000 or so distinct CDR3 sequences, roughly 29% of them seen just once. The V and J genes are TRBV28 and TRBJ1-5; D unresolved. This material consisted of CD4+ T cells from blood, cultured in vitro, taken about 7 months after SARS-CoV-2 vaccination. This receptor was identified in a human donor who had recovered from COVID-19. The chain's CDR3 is CASSLTPWVRRGNQPQHF. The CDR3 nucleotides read TGTGCCAGCAGTTTAACTCCCTGGGTCCGCCGAGGCAATCAGCCCCAGCATTTT.